This TCR beta chain emerged from a study of control samples from healthy donors and cancer patients (dated by TCRdb to 2019 to 2021). The library was built by means of the immunoSEQ multiplex PCR assay. TCRdb obtained this table from immuneACCESS and retained in-frame rearrangements with V and J assigned. These tables miss some clones; where compared with another copy, unresolved V genes account for less than half of the shortfall, and the remainder is unexplained. This sample comprises 150,000 to 200,000 clones, 91% of them detected only once. The ten largest clonotypes hold over 1.2% of the sample. The CDR3, from cysteine to phenylalanine, totals 15 residues. The entry retains the CDR3 DNA only, 45 bases that are in frame from base 1. CDR1 and CDR2, looked up from the germline V gene, are SGHTA and FQGNSA. Between the V and J ends, shortened by 2 bases and 3 bases respectively, the junction contains 11 bases.

For this clone: Its antigen is still unknown. The record has no base qualities; no much larger clone is one base away.

This sequence uses TRBV7-2 and TRBJ1-5; there is no confident call for the D gene. The sequence came from a woman in her twenties or thirties in good health. The specimen was blood. CDR3 loop: CASSLMLTINQPQHF. The nucleotides read TGTGCCAGCAGCTTAATGCTGACCATCAATCAGCCCCAGCATTTT.